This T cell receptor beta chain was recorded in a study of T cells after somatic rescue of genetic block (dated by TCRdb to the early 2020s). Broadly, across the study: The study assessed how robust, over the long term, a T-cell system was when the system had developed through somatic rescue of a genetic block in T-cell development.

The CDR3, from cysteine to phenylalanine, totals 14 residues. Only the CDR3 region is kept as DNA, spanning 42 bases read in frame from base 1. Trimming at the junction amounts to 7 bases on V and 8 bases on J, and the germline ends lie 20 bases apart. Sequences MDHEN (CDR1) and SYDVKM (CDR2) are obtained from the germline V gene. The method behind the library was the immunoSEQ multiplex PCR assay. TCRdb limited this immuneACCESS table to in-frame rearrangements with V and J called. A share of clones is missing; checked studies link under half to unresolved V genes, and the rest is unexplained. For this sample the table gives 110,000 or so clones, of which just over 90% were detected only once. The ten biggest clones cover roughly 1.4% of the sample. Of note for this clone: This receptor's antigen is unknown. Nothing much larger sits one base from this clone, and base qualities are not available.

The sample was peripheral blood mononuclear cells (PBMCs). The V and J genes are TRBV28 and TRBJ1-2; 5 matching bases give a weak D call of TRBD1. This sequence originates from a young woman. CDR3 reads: CASNHYRTQGGYTF. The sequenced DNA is TGTGCCAGCAACCACTACCGGACTCAGGGAGGCTACACCTTC.